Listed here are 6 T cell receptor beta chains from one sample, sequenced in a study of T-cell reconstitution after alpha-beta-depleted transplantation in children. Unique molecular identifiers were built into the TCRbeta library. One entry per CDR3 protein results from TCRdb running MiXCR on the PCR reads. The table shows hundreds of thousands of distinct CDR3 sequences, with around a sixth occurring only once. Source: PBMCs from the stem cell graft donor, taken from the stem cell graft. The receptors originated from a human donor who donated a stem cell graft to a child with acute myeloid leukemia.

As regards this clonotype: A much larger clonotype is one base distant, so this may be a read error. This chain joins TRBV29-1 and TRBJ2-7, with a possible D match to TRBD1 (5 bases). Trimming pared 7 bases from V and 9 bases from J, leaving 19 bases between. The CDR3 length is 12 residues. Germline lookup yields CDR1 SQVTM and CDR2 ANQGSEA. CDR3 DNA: TGCAGCGGCGCCGCAGGGCAGGACGCGCAGTACTTC. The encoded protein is CSGAAGQDAQYF.

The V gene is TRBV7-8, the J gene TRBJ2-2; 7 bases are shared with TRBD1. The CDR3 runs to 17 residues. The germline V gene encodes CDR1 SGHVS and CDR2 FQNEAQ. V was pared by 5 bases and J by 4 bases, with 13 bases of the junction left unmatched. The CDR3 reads CASSGGLGQSITGELFF. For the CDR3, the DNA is TGTGCCAGCAGCGGAGGCTTGGGACAGTCGATCACCGGGGAGCTGTTTTTT.

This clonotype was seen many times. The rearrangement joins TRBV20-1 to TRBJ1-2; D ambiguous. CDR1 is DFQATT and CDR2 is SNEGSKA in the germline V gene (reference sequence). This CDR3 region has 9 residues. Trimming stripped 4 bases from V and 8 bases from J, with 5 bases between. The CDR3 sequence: CSAIGGYTF. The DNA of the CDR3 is TGCAGTGCTATAGGAGGCTACACCTTC.

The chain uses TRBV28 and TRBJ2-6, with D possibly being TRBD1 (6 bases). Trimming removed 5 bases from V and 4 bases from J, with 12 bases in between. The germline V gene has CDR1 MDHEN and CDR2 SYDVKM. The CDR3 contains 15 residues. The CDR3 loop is CASSTQGNGANVLTF. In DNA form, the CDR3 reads TGTGCCAGCAGTACCCAGGGGAACGGGGCCAACGTCCTGACTTTC.

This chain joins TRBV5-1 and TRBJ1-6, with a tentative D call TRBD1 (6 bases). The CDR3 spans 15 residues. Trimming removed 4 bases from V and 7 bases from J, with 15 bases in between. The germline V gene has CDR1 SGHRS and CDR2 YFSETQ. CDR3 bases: TGCGCCAGCAGCGTGACAGGATGGCTAAATTCACCCCTCCACTTT. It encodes CASSVTGWLNSPLHF.

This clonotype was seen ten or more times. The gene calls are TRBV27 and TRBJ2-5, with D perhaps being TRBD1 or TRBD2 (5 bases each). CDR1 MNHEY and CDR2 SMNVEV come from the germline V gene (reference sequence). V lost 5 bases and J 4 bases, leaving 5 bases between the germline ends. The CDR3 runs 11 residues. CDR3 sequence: CASSGGETQYF. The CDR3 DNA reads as TGTGCCAGCAGTGGGGGAGAGACCCAGTACTTC.